This is a list of T cell receptor beta chains from one sample in a study of T cells expressing NK-cell markers. TCRdb reprocessed the 5' RACE reads, keeping one entry per CDR3 protein, no DNA. This sample's table reports 350,000 to 400,000 distinct CDR3 sequences. Sequences were obtained from blood T cells: a sorted CD56 or NKG2C T cell subset, CD4+ or CD8+ T cells, or bulk PBMC T cells (not recorded which). These receptors were obtained from a woman in her fifties or sixties in good health. Each CDR3 is given with its conserved first and last residue. Fields, in order: V gene, J gene, CDR3 protein.

TRBV24-1	TRBJ2-5	CATSVGLVETQYF
TRBV7-9	TRBJ2-1	CASSSSQRPRWDEQFF
TRBV12-3/TRBV12-4	TRBJ2-5	CASSLGDSLKAQYF
TRBV12-3/TRBV12-4	TRBJ2-1	CASSPEGGSRISSYNEQFF
TRBV12-3/TRBV12-4	TRBJ2-7	CASSAPGTTGKSAYEQYF
TRBV11-3	TRBJ2-5	CASRHQREAATQYF
TRBV29-1	TRBJ2-3	CSAVLLDTLTDTQYF
TRBV7-6	TRBJ1-1	CASSATPSEAFF
TRBV5-1	TRBJ2-6	CASSPGQGAAGANVLTF
TRBV27	TRBJ2-1	CASSLSSVLAVYNEQFF
TRBV5-6	TRBJ2-7	CASSLGVREQYF
TRBV27	TRBJ1-1	CASSQRKSNTEAFF
TRBV6-1	TRBJ2-2	CASTGQGAGELFF
TRBV5-1	TRBJ1-2	CASTDRAAGYTF
TRBV7-9	TRBJ2-1	CASSLEGFSEQFF
TRBV11-3	TRBJ1-1	CASSLESQGMGMNTEAFF
TRBV7-8	TRBJ2-3	CASSSGQIIGADTQYF
TRBV6-4	TRBJ2-1	CASSVSGPQDEQFF
TRBV29-1	TRBJ2-2	CSVAPRTGIGELFF
TRBV19	TRBJ1-1	CASSIIGPSTEAFF
TRBV5-1	TRBJ2-2	CASSPTGNTGELFF
TRBV9	TRBJ2-3	CASSSREGLGTDTQYF
TRBV13	TRBJ2-5	CASGEIQETQYF
TRBV20-1	TRBJ1-5	CSARFPGAQPQHF
TRBV12-3/TRBV12-4	TRBJ2-4	CASSAYERRGNIQYF
TRBV7-2	TRBJ2-5	CARTTGDQETQYF
TRBV5-1	TRBJ2-6	CASSQEGRPIDVLTF
TRBV28	TRBJ1-5	CASRPGQGFQPQHF
TRBV18	TRBJ2-6	CASSGTGTGGAGANVLTF
TRBV9	TRBJ1-3	CASSEQRISGNTIYF
TRBV10-3	TRBJ2-7	CAIKFLGEQYF
TRBV10-3	TRBJ1-6	CAISESGNSPLHF
TRBV10-3	TRBJ2-1	CAISESSGTAYNEQFF
TRBV20-1	TRBJ2-7	CSACSAIIGREVQYF
TRBV29-1	TRBJ1-1	CSVPGTSEYTEAFF
TRBV7-8	TRBJ2-3	CASSSRGWEGRRTDTQYF
TRBV5-1	TRBJ2-5	CASSFADSGRETQYF
TRBV5-1	TRBJ2-6	CASSLGQGGANVLTF
TRBV12-3/TRBV12-4	TRBJ2-6	CASSSGGQGPVLTF
TRBV7-9	TRBJ2-5	CASSRPSGSAETQYF
TRBV5-5	TRBJ1-5	CASSYRGNQPQHF
TRBV7-8	TRBJ2-3	CASRISSGDTQYF
TRBV29-1	TRBJ2-4	CSVEKQGSDIQYF
TRBV6-1	TRBJ1-5	CASSAHRTLRNQPQHF
TRBV20-1	TRBJ1-1	CSARVPGASTEAFF
TRBV12-3/TRBV12-4	TRBJ1-1	CASSYRGWTMNTEAFF
TRBV29-1	TRBJ2-1	CSPSVAGGPQFF
TRBV2	TRBJ2-2	CASSEAVPGELFF
TRBV7-9	TRBJ1-1	CASSSESGTEAFF
TRBV20-1	TRBJ2-1	CSAPPLAGAYEQFF
TRBV28	TRBJ2-2	CATQASGELFF
TRBV11-3	TRBJ2-1	CASSMGLAGPEQFF
TRBV18	TRBJ2-3	CASSPVAGSADTQYF
TRBV27	TRBJ1-1	CATQGMPGPEAFF
TRBV11-3	TRBJ1-2	CASSFPNRGRRDGYTF